These 27 T cell receptor beta chains were all obtained from the same sample, sequenced in a study of blood T cell repertoires in COVID-19. Generated by immunoSEQ multiplex PCR, the TCRdb table keeps only in-frame clones and is missing some. The top ten clones hold roughly 4.2% of a sample with approximately 330,000 clones, 70% to 90% of them seen once. Sequenced: PBMCs or T cells enriched from blood (not recorded which). The receptors derive from a woman aged 40 to 50 with acute COVID-19.

V gene TRBV12-3 or TRBV12-4 combines with J gene TRBJ1-1; D gene ambiguous. V shed 2 bases and J shed 7 bases, with 5 bases lying between them. The CDR3 extends over 11 amino acids. The CDR3 DNA sequence: TGTGCCAGCAGTTTAACTCATGAAGCTTTCTTT. It encodes CASSLTHEAFF.

The chain joins TRBV6-5 to TRBJ1-1; D gene uncertain. Trimming cost V 0 bases and J 0 bases, with 8 bases left between them. This CDR3 contains 15 residues. Germline lookup yields CDR1 MNHEY and CDR2 SVGAGI. CDR3 nucleotide sequence: TGTGCCAGCAGTTACTCCTCACTGGTGAACACTGAAGCTTTCTTT. This encodes CASSYSSLVNTEAFF.

This clone ranks as medium-sized. The CDR3 nucleotides are TGTGCCAGCAGCTTCGAGCGGGAGAACAATGAGCAGTTCTTC. Translating gives CASSFERENNEQFF. V usage is TRBV7-9 and J usage is TRBJ2-1; 8 bases align to TRBD2. The CDR3 consists of 14 residues. Trimming at V came to 3 bases and at J to 5 bases, leaving 3 bases not matched to a gene. Germline V gives CDR1 SEHNR, CDR2 FQNEAQ (reference sequence).

The chain combines TRBV14 with TRBJ2-7; D is uncertain. Deletions cut 4 bases from V and 2 bases from J, with 9 bases between. CDR1 and CDR2 from the germline V gene are SGHDN and FVKESK. This CDR3 region has 13 residues. CDR3 nucleotides: TGTGCCAGCAGCCCGGTTCCGACCTACGAGCAGTACTTC. It codes for CASSPVPTYEQYF.

CDR3 in amino acids: CASRTGQGDTEAFF. The CDR3 DNA follows: TGTGCCAGCAGGACGGGACAGGGCGACACTGAAGCTTTCTTT. This chain uses TRBV28 with TRBJ1-1; TRBD1 matches at 9 bases. CDR3 length: 14 amino acids. The germline CDR1 and CDR2 sequences are MDHEN and SYDVKM. The V and J ends lost 6 bases and 3 bases, in that order; junction bases with no gene match: 5.

The chain links TRBV10-3 to TRBJ1-4, with D maybe TRBD1 (5 bases). Germline V gene data show CDR1 as ENHRY and CDR2 as SYGVKD. This CDR3 spans 14 amino acids. Trimming removed 4 bases from V and 7 bases from J, with 13 bases in between. The CDR3 DNA follows: TGTGCCATCAGTGTAGGAGGGGCCGGTGAAAAACTGTTTTTT. Protein sequence: CAISVGGAGEKLFF.

This sequence joins TRBV2 and TRBJ1-3, with D perhaps TRBD1 (6 bases). Deletions cut 5 bases from V and 0 bases from J, with 14 bases between. The CDR3 runs 16 residues. CDR1 is SNHLY, CDR2 FYNNEI, per germline. For the CDR3, the DNA is TGTGCCAGCAGTTACGCAGGGGCCGCCTCTGGAAACACCATATATTTT. Encoded protein: CASSYAGAASGNTIYF.

This clone occurred a few times. The V gene is TRBV18, the J gene TRBJ2-7; TRBD1 matches at 10 bases. CDR1 and CDR2 (germline): KGHSH, LQKENI. CDR3 length: 15 amino acids. V was clipped by 5 bases and J by 5 bases; unmatched bases: 9. CDR3 in amino acids: CASSAGQGRFDEQYF. Here the CDR3 DNA reads TGTGCCAGCTCAGCGGGACAGGGGAGATTCGACGAGCAGTACTTC.

This clone was picked up one time. Other DNA sequences in the sample encode the same CDR3. V is TRBV28 and J is TRBJ1-5; 8 positions match TRBD1. Germline V gene data show CDR1 as MDHEN and CDR2 as SYDVKM. This CDR3 comprises 13 residues. V was pared by 6 bases and J by 2 bases, with 0 bases of the junction left unmatched. The CDR3, as DNA: TGTGCCAGCAGGACAGGGGGCAATCAGCCCCAGCATTTT. Translating gives CASRTGGNQPQHF.

V and J are TRBV27 and TRBJ2-7, with 12 bases fitting TRBD2. This CDR3 has 17 residues. Germline V gene sequence: CDR1 MNHEY, CDR2 SMNVEV (reference sequence). Losses at the gene ends were 1 base for V and 3 bases for J; bases not matched to a gene: 7. DNA of the CDR3: TGTGCCAGCAGTTTATACAGGACTAGCGGGATGAACTACGAGCAGTACTTC. Protein sequence: CASSLYRTSGMNYEQYF.

This chain joins TRBV7-9 and TRBJ2-1; 12 bases match TRBD2. The CDR3 totals 16 residues. Germline V gives CDR1 SEHNR, CDR2 FQNEAQ (reference sequence). The V and J ends lost 4 bases and 7 bases, in that order; junction bases with no gene match: 8. The CDR3: CASSSPGLAGPNEQFF. In nucleotides, the CDR3 is TGTGCCAGCAGCTCCCCCGGACTAGCGGGACCTAATGAGCAGTTCTTC.

The chain couples TRBV19 to TRBJ1-2; maybe TRBD1 (6 bases). V lost 7 bases and J lost 7, with 19 bases in between. This CDR3 region has 14 residues. Per germline, CDR1 LNHDA and CDR2 SQIVND (reference sequence). In DNA form, the CDR3 reads TGTGCCAGTACCCCGACAGGCGTGATCAGTGGCTACACCTTC. It encodes CASTPTGVISGYTF.

The J gene is TRBJ2-2, the V gene TRBV11-3; 7 bases fit TRBD2. CDR1 SGHNT and CDR2 YENEEA come from the germline V gene. V gave up 4 bases and J gave up 6 bases; unmatched junction bases: 11. The CDR3 covers 16 residues. CDR3 DNA: TGTGCCAGCAGCTCGGAGGGCGGGAGAGGATCCGGGGAGCTGTTTTTT. Translated, it gives CASSSEGGRGSGELFF.

The rearrangement links TRBV29-1 to TRBJ2-2, with 7 bases that match TRBD2. Germline CDR1 is SQVTM and CDR2 is ANQGSEA. The CDR3 sequence is 14 residues long. V lost 6 bases, J lost 1 base, and 5 bases stayed unmatched. CDR3 nucleotide sequence: TGCAGCGTAGCCGGGACTAAGAACACCGGGGAGCTGTTTTTT. It yields the protein CSVAGTKNTGELFF.

This clone was observed a handful of times. CDR3 DNA: TGTGCCAGCAGTAAACAGGGTTCTGGGGCCAACGTCCTGACTTTC. Translated, it gives CASSKQGSGANVLTF. The chain couples TRBV6-5 to TRBJ2-6; tentative D call: TRBD1 (6 bases). This CDR3 region has 15 residues. The V gene's germline CDR1 is MNHEY and CDR2 SVGAGI. Trimming cost V 5 bases and J 1 base, with 9 bases left between them.

This clone was counted a few times. This chain connects TRBV29-1 to TRBJ1-2; 8 nucleotides agree with TRBD1. The CDR3 has 15 residues. V gave up 4 bases and J gave up 7 bases; unmatched junction bases: 14. Germline V gene data show CDR1 as SQVTM and CDR2 as ANQGSEA. The CDR3 sequence: CSVGLDRVGFGGYTF. DNA of the CDR3: TGCAGCGTTGGACTGGACAGGGTGGGTTTCGGTGGCTACACCTTC.

The rearrangement joins TRBV3-1 (or the pseudogene TRBV3-2) to TRBJ2-7; 7 bases match TRBD2. This CDR3 region has 15 residues. From germline, CDR1 is LGHDT and CDR2 YNNKEL (reference sequence). V was pared by 4 bases and J by 5 bases, with 11 bases of the junction left unmatched. The CDR3 DNA reads as TGTGCCAGCAGCCCCCCAGAGCGGGGTAGGAACGAGCAGTACTTC. Translating it yields CASSPPERGRNEQYF.

V and J are TRBV5-6 and TRBJ2-3; 7 bases are shared with TRBD2. J was trimmed by 7 bases and V by 2 bases; bases with no gene match: 10. Germline CDR1 and CDR2: SGHDT and YYEEEE. The CDR3 has 15 amino acids. CDR3 sequence: CASSLMREGAYTQYF. CDR3 sequence (DNA): TGTGCCAGCAGCTTAATGAGGGAGGGTGCCTATACGCAGTATTTT.

CDR3 in DNA: TGTGCCAGCTCAGGGCTAGCGGGAGGTACTGAGCAGTTCTTC. It codes for CASSGLAGGTEQFF. The V call is TRBV18, the J call TRBJ2-1; TRBD2 agrees at 11 bases. With 5 bases clipped from V and 9 bases from J, the junction kept 6 bases outside the gene matches. The CDR3 spans 14 residues. Germline CDR1 reads KGHSH; CDR2 reads LQKENI.

The chain carries TRBV6-2 or TRBV6-3 and TRBJ2-7; 11 nucleotides agree with TRBD2. Unmatched junction bases numbered 1, after V lost 0 bases and J lost 6 bases. This CDR3 spans 14 amino acids. Germline loops: CDR1 MNHEY, CDR2 SVGEGT. The CDR3 DNA reads as TGTGCCAGCAGTTACTCTAGCGGGGGGGCCGAGCAGTACTTC. Amino acid sequence: CASSYSSGGAEQYF.

In its sample, this clone was seen once. This chain links TRBV11-2 with TRBJ2-5, with no clear D. The length of the CDR3 is 14 residues. Germline CDR1 reads SGHAT; CDR2 reads FQNNGV. V gave up 3 bases and J gave up 1 base, with 9 bases separating them. CDR3 sequence reads: CASSLVQIQETQYF. The CDR3 region has the DNA TGTGCCAGCAGCTTGGTACAGATCCAAGAGACCCAGTACTTC.

The V call is TRBV9, the J call TRBJ2-1; TRBD2 aligns across 7 bases. Germline assignment: CDR1 SGDLS and CDR2 YYNGEE. Losses at the gene ends were 9 bases for V and 5 bases for J; bases not matched to a gene: 17. The CDR3 has 16 residues. The CDR3 loop is CATSRVGGIQDNEQFF. The CDR3 coding sequence is TGTGCCACCTCAAGGGTGGGAGGGATACAGGACAATGAGCAGTTCTTC.

This clone appeared once. Other DNA variants within this sample encode the same CDR3. The chain is built from TRBV6-5 and TRBJ2-6; unclear D gene. Germline CDR1 reads MNHEY; CDR2 reads SVGAGI. V lost 0 bases and J 0 bases, leaving 6 bases between the germline ends. The CDR3 covers 16 residues. CDR3 nucleotides: TGTGCCAGCAGTTACTCTCAGAACTCTGGGGCCAACGTCCTGACTTTC. Translated, it gives CASSYSQNSGANVLTF.

This clone was counted a few times. The chain recombines TRBV6-5 with TRBJ1-1, with D unresolved. V was clipped by 7 bases and J by 5 bases, with 17 bases between them. Per the germline V gene, CDR1 is MNHEY and CDR2 is SVGAGI. The CDR3 loop spans 14 amino acids. CDR3 bases: TGTGCCAGCAACTCCGAAGGGAGGAGGACTGAAGCTTTCTTT. Protein: CASNSEGRRTEAFF.

This rearrangement joins TRBV7-9 to TRBJ2-4, with TRBD1 matching over 7 bases. V was clipped by 4 bases and J by 1 base; unmatched bases: 10. Germline V lookup: CDR1 SEHNR, CDR2 FQNEAQ (reference sequence). The CDR3 totals 17 residues. Here the CDR3 DNA reads TGTGCCAGCAGCTGGCAGGGGGATGGACGGGCCAAAAACATTCAGTACTTC. Protein: CASSWQGDGRAKNIQYF.

The chain couples TRBV6-5 to TRBJ1-2, with D maybe TRBD1 (6 bases). CDR3 size: 15 residues. The V and J ends lost 6 bases and 2 bases respectively, with 16 bases between them. Germline V gene sequence: CDR1 MNHEY, CDR2 SVGAGI. DNA for the CDR3: TGTGCCAGCAGGGACGGACAGACCTACAACTATGGCTACACCTTC. Amino acids: CASRDGQTYNYGYTF.

The V call is TRBV7-2, the J call TRBJ2-3; perhaps TRBD1 as D (5 bases). The ends were cut back, 1 base at V and 2 bases at J, with 7 bases in the middle. Germline lookup yields CDR1 SGHTA and CDR2 FQGNSA. The CDR3 totals 14 residues. The DNA for the CDR3 is TGTGCCAGCAGCTTAGGCAGGGCCACAGATACGCAGTATTTT. Protein sequence: CASSLGRATDTQYF. The full variable domain, in which reference TRBV7-2 and TRBJ2-3 provide the parts outside the CDR3, is GAGVSQSPSNKVTEKGKDVELRCDPISGHTALYWYRQSLGQGLEFLIYFQGNSAPDKSGLPSDRFSAERTGGSVSTLTIQRTQQEDSAVYLCASSLGRATDTQYFGPGTRLTVL.